The source of this T cell receptor beta chain is a study of control samples from healthy donors and cancer patients. Here immunoSEQ multiplex PCR was the method, and the copy in TCRdb shows in-frame clones only, minus some. This table holds about 120,000 clones, roughly 91% found once. This clonotype was obtained from a middle-aged man with head and neck cancer. Sequencing was carried out using PBMCs.

The CDR3 is CATKVWETDTQYF. Here the CDR3 DNA reads TGTGCCACCAAGGTTTGGGAGACAGATACGCAGTATTTT. V and J are TRBV6-5 and TRBJ2-3; tentatively, D is TRBD2 (5 bases). The CDR3 covers 13 residues. V gave up 10 bases and J gave up 3 bases, with 14 bases separating them. Germline V gene sequence: CDR1 MNHEY, CDR2 SVGAGI.